This entry features one T cell receptor (beta chain) sequence. The ends were cut back, 6 bases at V and 0 bases at J, with 8 bases in the middle. The germline V gene has CDR1 MNHEY and CDR2 SVGAGI. The CDR3 consists of 13 residues. A fixed DNA input of around 0.35 ug was used per bulk PBMC sample. Profiled with immunoSEQ multiplex PCR; TCRdb holds only in-frame clones, not every one. The sample records 13,000 or so clones, approximately 87% being singletons. The data were taken from a study of blood T cell dynamics during melanoma immunotherapy. About the research overall: Metastatic melanoma patients received first-line pembrolizumab or nivolumab plus ipilimumab.

Stated time point: week 3, after first cycle of checkpoint inhibitor. Samples come from before therapy and from week 3 after the first blockade cycle. Patients had no prior systemic cancer treatment, immunosuppressants or other active cancers. The chain has TRBV6-5 and TRBJ1-1; D is unresolved. This receptor was identified in a human donor with melanoma. Sequences were derived from blood, sampled from a patient treated with checkpoint blockade. CDR3 nucleotide sequence: TGTGCCAGCAGCGGACGGTTGAACACTGAAGCTTTCTTT. Amino acids: CASSGRLNTEAFF.